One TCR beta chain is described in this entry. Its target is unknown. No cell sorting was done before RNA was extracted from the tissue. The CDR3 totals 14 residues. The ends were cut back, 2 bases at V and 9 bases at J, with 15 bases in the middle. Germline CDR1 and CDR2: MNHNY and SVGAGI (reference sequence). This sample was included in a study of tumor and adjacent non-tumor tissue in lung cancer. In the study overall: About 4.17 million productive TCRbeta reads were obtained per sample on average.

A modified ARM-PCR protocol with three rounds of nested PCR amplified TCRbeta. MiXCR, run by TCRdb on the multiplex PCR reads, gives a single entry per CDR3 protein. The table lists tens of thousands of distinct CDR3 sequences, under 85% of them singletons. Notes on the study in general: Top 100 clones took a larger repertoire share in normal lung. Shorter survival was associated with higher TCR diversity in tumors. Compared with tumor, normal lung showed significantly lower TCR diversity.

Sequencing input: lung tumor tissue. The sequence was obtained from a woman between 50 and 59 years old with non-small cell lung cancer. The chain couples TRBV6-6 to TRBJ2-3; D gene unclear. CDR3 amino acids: CASSYPLSAGTQYF. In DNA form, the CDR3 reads TGTGCCAGCAGTTACCCCCTCTCCGCCGGCACGCAGTATTTT.